This T cell receptor (beta chain) is drawn from a study of blood T cell repertoires in COVID-19. Study overall: Samples came from the United States, Italy and Spain, spanning acute and convalescent COVID-19. Sources were T cells, B-cell-depleted T cells, or PBMCs; the material itself was cDNA or gDNA.

In the authors' methods: Amplified reference gene primers provided the basis for estimating nucleated cell counts. Assay used: immunoSEQ multiplex PCR; TCRdb lists only in-frame clones, some missing. That table supplies the V and J calls and clone size; D and trimming were determined from the DNA. This sample has about 490,000 clones, with 75% to 90% found just once. The CDR3 covers 17 residues. Germline lookup yields CDR1 LNHDA and CDR2 SQIVND (reference sequence). The trim removed 4 bases at V and 0 bases at J, leaving 9 bases unmatched. The rearrangement links TRBV19 to TRBJ1-3; TRBD1 agrees at 7 bases. This TCR came from a human donor in a cohort sampled during active COVID-19. The source material was peripheral blood. The CDR3 reads CASSNGRRDSSGNTIYF. The CDR3 region has the DNA TGTGCCAGTAGTAATGGACGGAGGGACAGCTCTGGAAACACCATATATTTT.